The T cell receptor beta chain described here comes from a study of blood T cell repertoires in COVID-19. Study-level information: PBMCs, B-cell-depleted T cells, or T cells were the source of the cDNA or gDNA that made up the material.

The data were produced by immunoSEQ multiplex PCR, yet TCRdb's version contains in-frame clones alone and is incomplete. Of 100,000 to 150,000 clones in the sample, 81% were seen once. Trimming took off 3 bases at V and 7 bases at J, with 6 bases between the two ends. The germline V gene encodes CDR1 LNHDA and CDR2 SQIVND (reference sequence). This CDR3 has 12 amino acids. The specimen sequenced was peripheral blood. This clonotype was sampled from a man aged 30 to 39 with COVID-19, enrolled during active disease. The rearrangement joins TRBV19 to TRBJ2-2; tentative D call: TRBD1 (6 bases). CDR3 DNA sequence: TGTGCCAGTAGTATCAGGGGCGGGGAGCTGTTTTTT. Translation gives CASSIRGGELFF.